This TCR beta chain was documented in a study of blood T cell repertoires in COVID-19. This table comes from immunoSEQ multiplex PCR, and its TCRdb copy is limited to in-frame clones, with some not included. This repertoire shows 120,000 or so clones, around 80% found once; its top ten account for 3.5% to 4%. The CDR3 loop spans 17 amino acids. Germline V gives CDR1 SGHNT, CDR2 YENEEA. V lost 2 bases, J lost 0 bases, and 8 bases stayed unmatched. This sequence joins TRBV11-3 and TRBJ2-3; TRBD2 agrees at 7 bases. The clonotype comes from a woman in her forties or fifties with acute or convalescent COVID-19. Sequencing was carried out using peripheral blood. Here the CDR3 reads CASSLTGLPSSTDTQYF. CDR3 DNA sequence: TGTGCCAGCAGCTTAACGGGACTACCATCTAGCACAGATACGCAGTATTTT.